This T cell receptor (beta chain) was captured by sequencing in a study of T-cell memory formation after mild COVID-19. TCRdb redid the calling of the 5' RACE reads with MiXCR, one entry per CDR3 protein. The table records 450,000 to 700,000 distinct CDR3 sequences, more than 15% of them present only once. A few counts support this clonotype. The CDR3 contains 12 residues. Trimming took off 7 bases at V and 6 bases at J, with 12 bases between the two ends. Germline values: CDR1 LGHDT, CDR2 YNNKEL (reference sequence). This sequence was found in an adult woman who had mild COVID-19 (a few samples of this study predate the infection). Cell type and time point are not known. The chain couples TRBV3-1 to TRBJ1-1; D may be TRBD1 (6 bases). Sequencing was performed on PBMCs or a T cell subset sorted from them (not recorded which). CDR3 residues: CASTAGTSEAFF. In DNA, the CDR3 is TGTGCCAGCACCGCCGGGACATCTGAAGCTTTCTTT.